The subject of this entry is one TCR beta chain. The authors' processing: Estimation of nucleated cell counts was performed using reference gene primer amplification. The protocol was immunoSEQ multiplex PCR, while the TCRdb copy is restricted to in-frame clones and leaves out a portion. The V and J calls and clone size were taken over from that table, and D and trimming were inferred from the DNA. The sample gives roughly 43,000 clones, about nine tenths of which show up once; 8.4% is in the top ten. The sample originates from a study of blood T cell repertoires in COVID-19. Study-wide background: Samples representing acute and convalescent COVID-19 were sourced from the United States, Italy and Spain. Sources were T cells, B-cell-depleted T cells, or PBMCs; the material itself was cDNA or gDNA.

CDR1 MGHRA and CDR2 YSYEKL come from the germline V gene. The J segment lost 6 bases and the V segment lost 4 bases, leaving 4 bases of the junction unmatched. The CDR3 extends over 14 amino acids. This sequence originates from a man between 60 and 75 years old with active COVID-19. Sequenced input: peripheral blood. V usage is TRBV4-1 and J usage is TRBJ2-1; TRBD2 aligns across 9 bases. The CDR3 DNA follows: TGCGCCAGCAGCCTAGCGGGAGTGGGCAATGAGCAGTTCTTC. This encodes CASSLAGVGNEQFF.